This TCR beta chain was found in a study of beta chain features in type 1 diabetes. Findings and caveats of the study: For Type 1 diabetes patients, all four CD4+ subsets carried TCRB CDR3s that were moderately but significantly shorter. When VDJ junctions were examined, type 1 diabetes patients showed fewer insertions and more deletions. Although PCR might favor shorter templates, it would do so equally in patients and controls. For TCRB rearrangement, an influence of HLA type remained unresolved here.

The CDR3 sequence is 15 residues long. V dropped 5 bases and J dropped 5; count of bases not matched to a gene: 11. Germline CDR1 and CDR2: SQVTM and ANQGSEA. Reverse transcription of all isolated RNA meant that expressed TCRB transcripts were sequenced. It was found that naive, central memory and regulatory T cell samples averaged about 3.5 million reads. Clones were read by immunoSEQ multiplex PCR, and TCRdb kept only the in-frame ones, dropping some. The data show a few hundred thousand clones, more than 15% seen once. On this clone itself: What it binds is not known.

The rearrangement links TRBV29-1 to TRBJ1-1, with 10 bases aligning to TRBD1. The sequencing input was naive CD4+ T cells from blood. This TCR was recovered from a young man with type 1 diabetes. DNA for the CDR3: TGCAGCGTTTCCTTCGAAGGACAGGGGGGAACTGAAGCTTTCTTT. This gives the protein CSVSFEGQGGTEAFF.